The following is a T cell receptor beta chain sequence with its context. The entry originates in a study of control samples from healthy donors and cancer patients. Germline V gene lookup returns CDR1 SGHKS and CDR2 YYEKEE (reference sequence). V lost 4 bases, J lost 3 bases, and 7 bases stayed unmatched. The CDR3 consists of 15 residues. Some clones are missing from TCRdb's copy, which holds only in-frame ones; the method was immunoSEQ multiplex PCR. The data show 200,000 to 250,000 clones, about 94% seen once. Input material: blood. This chain joins TRBV5-5 and TRBJ1-5; 7 nucleotides match TRBD1. This TCR was sampled from a man in his forties or fifties in good health. CDR3 bases: TGTGCCAGCAGCGGGGGACAGACTTACAATCAGCCCCAGCATTTT. This codes for CASSGGQTYNQPQHF.